Following are 30 T cell receptor beta chains from one sample sequenced in a study of sequential checkpoint blockade in melanoma. The treatment is: randomized to nivolumab then ipilimumab (arm A) or the reverse (arm B). Clones were sequenced by immunoSEQ multiplex PCR, and TCRdb holds only the in-frame ones, with some missing. The sample shows about 18,000 clones, 26% of them seen only once. The sample in question was tumor tissue (inferred from file names), obtained from a patient given nivolumab and ipilimumab in sequence. All receptors derive from a human donor with melanoma.

The chain uses TRBV6-8 and TRBJ1-6; D not resolved. CDR1 is MNHGY, CDR2 SAAAGT, per germline. The CDR3 runs 13 residues. Trimming took off 7 bases at V and 8 bases at J, with 12 bases between the two ends. CDR3 DNA sequence: TGTGCCAGCAATCAGGTGTCAGATTCACCCCTCCACTTT. Amino acids: CASNQVSDSPLHF.

This clone was observed at least ten times. The chain joins TRBV7-8 to TRBJ1-1; TRBD1 agrees at 8 bases. V was clipped by 2 bases and J by 4 bases; unmatched bases: 0. The CDR3 is 13 amino acids. The germline V gene encodes CDR1 SGHVS and CDR2 FQNEAQ. CDR3 bases: TGTGCCAGCAGCTTACAGGGGGCCACTGAAGCTTTCTTT. It encodes CASSLQGATEAFF.

The chain links TRBV19 to TRBJ1-2; 7 positions agree with TRBD1. The ends lost 7 bases at V and 1 base at J; junction bases unmatched: 9. The CDR3 is 15 amino acids. CDR1 LNHDA and CDR2 SQIVND come from the germline V gene (reference sequence). CDR3 sequence reads: CASTSQGVGNYGYTF. The CDR3 coding sequence is TGTGCCAGTACCAGCCAGGGGGTTGGTAACTATGGCTACACCTTC.

This clone occurred a few times. The chain uses TRBV6-8 and TRBJ2-1; a weak D match, TRBD2 (6 bases). Trimming took off 10 bases at V and 6 bases at J, with 16 bases between the two ends. The CDR3 has 13 residues. Germline V gives CDR1 MNHGY, CDR2 SAAAGT. DNA for the CDR3: TGTGCCACGCTAGGAGGGCCCGGCAATGAGCAGTTCTTC. It is translated as CATLGGPGNEQFF.

In its sample, this clone was seen a few times. This chain joins TRBV11-3 and TRBJ2-4, with a tentative D call TRBD1 (5 bases). V lost 3 bases, J lost 8 bases, and 14 bases lay in between. This CDR3 spans 14 amino acids. Germline V gene sequence: CDR1 SGHNT, CDR2 YENEEA. CDR3 nucleotide sequence: TGTGCCAGCAGCTTGGGGCAGCCTTCAGACATTCAGTACTTC. Protein: CASSLGQPSDIQYF.

The chain is built from TRBV5-1 and TRBJ2-1; 7 positions match TRBD1. With V trimmed by 0 bases and J by 2 bases, 5 bases remained unmatched. The CDR3 is 16 amino acids. Germline V lookup: CDR1 SGHRS, CDR2 YFSETQ. CDR3 DNA sequence: TGCGCCAGCAGCTTGGAGACAGGGAATACCTACAATGAGCAGTTCTTC. Translating it yields CASSLETGNTYNEQFF.

In this sample, this clone turned up a few times. The chain joins TRBV6-9 to TRBJ2-7; 9 positions match TRBD1. The junction had 3 bases not matched to a gene; V was cut back by 8 bases and J by 4 bases. Germline lookup yields CDR1 MNHGY and CDR2 SVAAGI. This CDR3 is 12 amino acids long. The CDR3 spells CASRDRVYEQYF. In DNA, the CDR3 is TGTGCCAGCCGGGACAGGGTTTACGAGCAGTACTTC.

This clone was seen once. The gene calls are TRBV19 and TRBJ1-5, with D possibly matching TRBD1 (5 bases). In germline, CDR1 is LNHDA, CDR2 SQIVND (reference sequence). Trimming shortened V by 10 bases and J by 2 bases, and 12 bases separated the two germline ends. CDR3 size: 13 residues. CDR3 DNA: TGTGCCACCGATCAGGGTGGCAATCAGCCCCAGCATTTT. Protein: CATDQGGNQPQHF.

This clone was recorded at least ten times. The chain is built from TRBV11-3 and TRBJ2-3, with 10 bases that match TRBD2. The CDR3 spans 16 residues. Per germline, CDR1 SGHNT and CDR2 YENEEA. Trimming cost V 3 bases and J 3 bases; bases outside gene matches: 6. For the CDR3, the DNA is TGTGCCAGCAGCTTTCCTAGCGGGAGAGTTACAGATACGCAGTATTTT. Translated, it gives CASSFPSGRVTDTQYF.

The chain links TRBV5-1 to TRBJ2-7; 10 bases agree with TRBD1. V was clipped by 7 bases and J by 5 bases; unmatched bases: 9. Germline V lookup: CDR1 SGHRS, CDR2 YFSETQ. The CDR3 spans 14 residues. DNA of the CDR3: TGCGCCAGCTCTAGGGGGACAGGGGTGCACGAGCAGTACTTC. This gives the protein CASSRGTGVHEQYF.

This clone was seen more than once but under ten times. The chain is built from TRBV6-8 and TRBJ2-7; D unclear. V dropped 5 bases and J dropped 4 bases, with 12 bases sitting between them. The CDR3 is 13 amino acids. Germline V gene lookup returns CDR1 MNHGY and CDR2 SAAAGT. DNA for the CDR3: TGTGCCAGCAGTCAGGACGCAAGGTACGAGCAGTACTTC. It specifies CASSQDARYEQYF.

V gene TRBV19 combines with J gene TRBJ2-1, with D hard to call. The CDR3 runs 14 residues. Germline lookup yields CDR1 LNHDA and CDR2 SQIVND (reference sequence). The germline V and J ends were trimmed by 7 bases and 4 bases, with 14 bases remaining between them. The CDR3 DNA reads as TGTGCCAGTACTCCCAGGCGAGAGTACAATGAGCAGTTCTTC. Translated: CASTPRREYNEQFF.

This clone was seen a handful of times. This chain connects TRBV6-8 to TRBJ1-1; D not resolved. The V and J ends lost 11 bases and 3 bases respectively, with 16 bases between them. This CDR3 has 13 residues. CDR1 and CDR2 from the germline V gene are MNHGY and SAAAGT. The DNA of the CDR3 is TGTGCCTGCGGAGCGGCTTTCGACACTGAAGCTTTCTTT. It translates to CACGAAFDTEAFF.

The chain joins TRBV11-3 to TRBJ2-3; D tentatively reads TRBD1 or TRBD2 (5 bases each). CDR3 size: 14 residues. Trimming left V 7 bases short and J 3 bases short, with 14 bases between. Germline values: CDR1 SGHNT, CDR2 YENEEA. The CDR3 DNA is TGTGCCAGCACTCCGGGACCCGGAACAGATACGCAGTATTTT. Its translation is CASTPGPGTDTQYF.

The sample holds a few counts of this clone. J is TRBJ1-2 and V is TRBV11-3, with 8 bases aligning to TRBD1. There are 16 residues in the CDR3. Germline loops: CDR1 SGHNT, CDR2 YENEEA. V was clipped by 2 bases and J by 4 bases; unmatched bases: 9. CDR3 DNA sequence: TGTGCCAGCAGCTTACCTTCGGGACAGGCCGGCTATGGCTACACCTTC. Translating it yields CASSLPSGQAGYGYTF. Drawing the rest from reference TRBV11-3 and TRBJ1-2, the complete variable domain is EAGVVQSPRYKIIEKKQPVAFWCNPISGHNTLYWYLQNLGQGPELLIRYENEEAVDDSQLPKDRFSAERLKGVDSTLKIQPAELGDSAVYLCASSLPSGQAGYGYTFGSGTRLTVV.

V and J are TRBV28 and TRBJ1-3, with D uncertain. The CDR3 is 18 residues long. Germline-derived CDR1 and CDR2 are MDHEN and SYDVKM. The ends were cut back, 2 bases at V and 0 bases at J, with 17 bases in the middle. This CDR3 reads CASSLHPGSAFSGNTIYF. Written as DNA, the CDR3 is TGTGCCAGCAGTTTACACCCCGGGTCCGCATTCTCTGGAAACACCATATATTTT.

This clone was counted between two and nine times. The chain recombines TRBV6-8 with TRBJ2-7; tentatively, D is TRBD1 or TRBD2 (6 bases each). This CDR3 comprises 14 residues. Germline values: CDR1 MNHGY, CDR2 SAAAGT. Trimming removed 6 bases at V and 6 bases at J, with 18 bases between. The CDR3 DNA follows: TGTGCCAGCAGACTCCAAGGCGGAGGGGGCGAGCAGTACTTC. Residues: CASRLQGGGGEQYF.

In this sample, this clone turned up many times. The V call is TRBV9, the J call TRBJ1-1, with TRBD1 as a possible D gene (6 bases). Trimming took off 4 bases at V and 1 base at J, with 11 bases between the two ends. CDR3 length: 14 residues. The germline V gene has CDR1 SGDLS and CDR2 YYNGEE. The CDR3 region is CASSLYRENTEAFF. In DNA, the CDR3 is TGTGCCAGCAGCCTGTACAGGGAGAACACTGAAGCTTTCTTT.

This clone occurred a few times. This chain connects TRBV6-8 to TRBJ2-3, with 9 bases aligning to TRBD2. CDR3 length: 15 residues. V dropped 10 bases and J dropped 1; count of bases not matched to a gene: 9. Germline V gene data show CDR1 as MNHGY and CDR2 as SAAAGT. DNA of the CDR3: TGTGCCACAAAGCGGGAGGAGGGCGGCACAGATACGCAGTATTTT. This gives the protein CATKREEGGTDTQYF.

This clone was picked up a small number of times. The gene calls are TRBV6-8 and TRBJ1-2, with TRBD1 matching over 8 bases. Germline V CDR1 and CDR2: MNHGY, SAAAGT. V lost 7 bases and J lost 3; bases outside the gene matches: 10. The CDR3 spans 15 residues. The CDR3 DNA is TGTGCCAGCAAAAACCGGGACAGGCGAGACTATGGCTACACCTTC. It is translated as CASKNRDRRDYGYTF.

The gene calls are TRBV19 and TRBJ1-1, with 8 positions matching TRBD1. The CDR3 sequence is 14 residues long. Trimming removed 7 bases from V and 4 bases from J; junction bases left unmatched: 8. Germline CDR1 and CDR2: LNHDA and SQIVND (reference sequence). CDR3 amino acids: CASKTQGAGTEAFF. Written as DNA, the CDR3 is TGTGCCAGTAAGACCCAGGGGGCTGGCACTGAAGCTTTCTTT.

In its sample, this clone was seen many times. The V and J genes are TRBV11-3 and TRBJ1-4; 10 nucleotides align to TRBD1. After removal of 5 bases from V and 1 base from J, the junction contained 10 bases not matched to a gene. The CDR3 contains 18 residues. Germline loops: CDR1 SGHNT, CDR2 YENEEA. The CDR3 loop reads CASSHWTGGGKTNEKLFF. The CDR3 bases are TGTGCCAGCAGCCACTGGACAGGGGGTGGGAAAACTAATGAAAAACTGTTTTTT. Based on the CDR3 plus reference TRBV11-3 and TRBJ1-4, the full variable domain is EAGVVQSPRYKIIEKKQPVAFWCNPISGHNTLYWYLQNLGQGPELLIRYENEEAVDDSQLPKDRFSAERLKGVDSTLKIQPAELGDSAVYLCASSHWTGGGKTNEKLFFGSGTQLSVL.

The gene calls are TRBV18 and TRBJ1-1, with 7 bases fitting TRBD1. Germline V gene data show CDR1 as KGHSH and CDR2 as LQKENI. Germline trimming cut 2 bases from V and 4 bases from J; bases unmatched to any gene: 7. The length of the CDR3 is 15 residues. The CDR3 coding sequence is TGTGCCAGCTCACCAAGAAGTACAGGGGTCACTGAAGCTTTCTTT. Protein: CASSPRSTGVTEAFF. Combining the CDR3 with reference TRBV18 and TRBJ1-1 gives the whole variable domain NAGVMQNPRHLVRRRGQEARLRCSPMKGHSHVYWYRQLPEEGLKFMVYLQKENIIDESGMPKERFSAEFPKEGPSILRIQQVVRGDSAAYFCASSPRSTGVTEAFFGQGTRLTVV.

The chain is built from TRBV25-1 and TRBJ1-1, with D possibly being TRBD1 (6 bases). Germline V lookup: CDR1 MGHDK, CDR2 SYGVNS. The CDR3 loop spans 15 amino acids. Trimming left V 4 bases short and J 8 bases short, with 20 bases between. CDR3: CASSGSQGKGVEAFF. CDR3 DNA: TGTGCCAGCAGTGGGTCGCAGGGGAAGGGGGTAGAAGCTTTCTTT.

This clone was observed many times. The chain joins TRBV11-3 to TRBJ1-5, with 10 bases lining up with TRBD1. The V gene's germline CDR1 is SGHNT and CDR2 YENEEA. V trimming: 5 bases; J trimming: 1 base; junction bases outside the gene matches: 8. The CDR3 is 17 residues long. The CDR3 reads CASSPVGQGLSNQPQHF. The CDR3 bases are TGTGCCAGCAGCCCGGTGGGACAGGGGTTAAGCAATCAGCCCCAGCATTTT.

The genes are TRBV25-1 and TRBJ2-1; possibly TRBD2 for D (6 bases). CDR1 and CDR2 from the germline V gene are MGHDK and SYGVNS. Trimming removed 4 bases at V and 0 bases at J, with 7 bases between. CDR3 size: 14 residues. The DNA of the CDR3 is TGTGCCAGCAGTGGGGGAGGCTCCTACAATGAGCAGTTCTTC. Protein sequence: CASSGGGSYNEQFF.

The gene calls are TRBV5-1 and TRBJ2-7, with 7 bases fitting TRBD2. The CDR3 covers 14 residues. From germline, CDR1 is SGHRS and CDR2 YFSETQ. The V and J ends lost 0 bases and 4 bases, in that order; junction bases with no gene match: 4. The CDR3 is CASSLAQGGYEQYF. CDR3 sequence (DNA): TGCGCCAGCAGCTTGGCCCAGGGAGGGTACGAGCAGTACTTC.

With regard to this clone: One end of the junction varies from germline; a read error may be responsible. The V gene is TRBV6-8, the J gene TRBJ2-7; weak D call: TRBD2 (5 bases). The CDR3 consists of 14 residues. Germline CDR1 is MNHGY and CDR2 is SAAAGT. The CDR3 DNA sequence: TGTGCCATCAGTGACTTAGCGAGCCCCTACGAGCAGTACTTC. This encodes CAISDLASPYEQYF.

This rearrangement joins TRBV12-2 to TRBJ2-5; the table's D call, TRBD1, was not checked against the DNA. TRBV12-2 is termed a pseudogene. The CDR3 sequence is 14 residues long. CDR3 in amino acids: CASTLDRDQETQYF. DNA for the CDR3: TGTGCCAGTACCCTCGACAGGGACCAAGAGACCCAGTACTTC.

This clone was observed a handful of times. The genes are TRBV30 and TRBJ2-7; TRBD2 is a possible D gene (6 bases). CDR1 is GTSNPN and CDR2 is SVGIG in the germline V gene (reference sequence). The CDR3 is 14 residues long. Trimming removed 0 bases from V and 3 bases from J, with 12 bases in between. The CDR3 protein is CAWSVRGGIYEQYF. Here the CDR3 DNA reads TGTGCCTGGAGTGTGAGAGGAGGGATCTACGAGCAGTACTTC.